This T cell receptor beta chain was recorded in a study of blood T cell repertoires in COVID-19. Original analysis: Amplification of reference gene primers was used by the study to estimate nucleated cell counts. The data were produced by immunoSEQ multiplex PCR, yet TCRdb's version contains in-frame clones alone and is incomplete. V, J and clone size reflect that table, while D and trimming were determined from the DNA. Of approximately 300,000 clones in the sample, around 90% are singletons; the top ten hold roughly 6%. Looked up from germline, CDR1 is SNHLY and CDR2 is FYNNEI. CDR3 length equals 13 residues. Trimming took off 10 bases at V and 2 bases at J, with 12 bases between the two ends. This clone showed up just a few times.

This clonotype was sampled from a woman aged 50 to 60 with COVID-19, enrolled during active disease. The rearrangement uses TRBV2 and TRBJ1-5, with D uncertain. Source material: peripheral blood. The CDR3 bases are TGTGCCATCTCCCCCGGGGGCAATCAGCCCCAGCATTTT. Protein sequence: CAISPGGNQPQHF.